This entry concerns a single TCR beta chain. This sample stems from a study of blood T cell repertoires in COVID-19. Whole-study context: Whether acute or convalescent, the COVID-19 samples came from the United States, Italy and Spain. PBMCs, B-cell-depleted T cells, or T cells provided the cDNA or gDNA that made up the material.

Authors' data handling: Researchers report that nucleated cell counts were estimated from reference gene primer amplification. The repertoire was sequenced with immunoSEQ multiplex PCR; TCRdb's copy has only in-frame clones and lacks some. From that table come the V and J calls and clone size; the DNA was used to work out D and trimming. This table has 200,000 to 250,000 clones, 82% appearing once. The CDR3 is 15 residues long. The V gene's germline CDR1 is SEHNR and CDR2 FQNEAQ (reference sequence). J lost 7 bases, V lost 4 bases, and 10 bases had no gene match. The source of this sequence is a woman in her sixties or seventies with acute or convalescent COVID-19. This chain uses TRBV7-9 with TRBJ2-5; 9 bases are shared with TRBD2. Sequenced input: peripheral blood. CDR3 bases: TGTGCCAGCAGCTATTCCCTTAGCGGGGGATGGACCCAGTACTTC. Residues: CASSYSLSGGWTQYF.